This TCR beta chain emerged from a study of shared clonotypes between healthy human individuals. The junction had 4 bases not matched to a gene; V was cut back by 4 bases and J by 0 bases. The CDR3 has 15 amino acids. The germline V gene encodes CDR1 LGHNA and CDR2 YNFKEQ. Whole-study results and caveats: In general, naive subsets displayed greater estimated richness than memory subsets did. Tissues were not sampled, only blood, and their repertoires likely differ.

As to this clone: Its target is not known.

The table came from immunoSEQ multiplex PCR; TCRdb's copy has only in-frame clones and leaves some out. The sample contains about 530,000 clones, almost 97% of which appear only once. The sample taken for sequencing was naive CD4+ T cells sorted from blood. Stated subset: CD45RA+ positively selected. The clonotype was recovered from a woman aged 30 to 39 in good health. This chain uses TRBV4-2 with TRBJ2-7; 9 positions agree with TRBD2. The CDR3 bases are TGTGCCAGCAGCCCATCTAGCGGGAACTCCTACGAGCAGTACTTC. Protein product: CASSPSSGNSYEQYF.